Detailed here is one T cell receptor beta chain. Trimming left V 4 bases short and J 1 base short, with 7 bases between. This CDR3 spans 13 amino acids. Per the germline V gene, CDR1 is LGHDT and CDR2 is YNNKEL (reference sequence). TCRdb's table, derived via immunoSEQ multiplex PCR, lists solely in-frame clones and lacks some. This sample has 90,000 to 120,000 clones, with roughly 90% found just once. The data are from a study of T cell responses to AZD1222 COVID-19 vaccine. The rearrangement links TRBV3-1 (or the pseudogene TRBV3-2) to TRBJ1-1; D unclear. This clonotype was sampled from an adult in good health. The sequences come from peripheral blood, collected on day 0 of AZD1222 vaccination. The CDR3 region is CASSLLENTEAFF. DNA of the CDR3: TGTGCCAGCAGCCTACTCGAGAACACTGAAGCTTTCTTT.